This T cell receptor beta chain derives from a study of OX40 agonist ivuxolimab in advanced cancers. Study-level information: Partial responses were observed in three patients, of whom one had hepatocellular carcinoma and two had cutaneous melanoma. General observations from the study: Partial responders at 0.1-3.0 mg/kg showed near-lowest clonal expansion.

The table came from immunoSEQ multiplex PCR; TCRdb's copy has only in-frame clones and leaves some out. The sample lists almost 50,000 clones, 75% to 90% occurring once. The CDR3 length is 13 residues. Germline V gene sequence: CDR1 SGHKS, CDR2 YYEKEE (reference sequence). Trimming took off 4 bases at V and 6 bases at J, with 13 bases between the two ends. Concerning this clone: Its antigen is unidentified.

This specimen was CD4+ or CD8+ T cells sorted from blood, taken in a trial of the OX40 agonist ivuxolimab. This TCR was sampled from an adult with an advanced solid tumor such as melanoma, head and neck, liver or kidney cancer. The chain couples TRBV5-5 to TRBJ1-2; no reliable D call. The CDR3 is CASSPGPNDGYTF. The CDR3 DNA sequence: TGTGCCAGCAGCCCAGGACCCAACGATGGCTACACCTTC. Based on the CDR3 plus reference TRBV5-5 and TRBJ1-2, the full variable domain is DAGVTQSPTHLIKTRGQQVTLRCSPISGHKSVSWYQQVLGQGPQFIFQYYEKEERGRGNFPDRFSARQFPNYSSELNVNALLLGDSALYLCASSPGPNDGYTFGSGTRLTVV.